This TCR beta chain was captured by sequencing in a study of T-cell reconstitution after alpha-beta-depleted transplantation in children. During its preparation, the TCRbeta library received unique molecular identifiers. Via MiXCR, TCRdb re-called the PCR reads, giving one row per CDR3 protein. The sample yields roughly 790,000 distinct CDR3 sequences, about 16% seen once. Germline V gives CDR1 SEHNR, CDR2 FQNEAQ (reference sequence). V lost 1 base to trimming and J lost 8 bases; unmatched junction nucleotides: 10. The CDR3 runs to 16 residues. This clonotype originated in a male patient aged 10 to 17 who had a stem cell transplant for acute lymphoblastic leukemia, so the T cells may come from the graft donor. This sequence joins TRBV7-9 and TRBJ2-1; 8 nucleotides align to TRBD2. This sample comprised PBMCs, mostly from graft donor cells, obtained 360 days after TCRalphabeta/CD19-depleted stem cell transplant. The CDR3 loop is CASSLGRGLAGYEQFF. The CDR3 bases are TGTGCCAGCAGCTTAGGCCGCGGACTAGCTGGGTATGAGCAGTTCTTC.